This T cell receptor (beta chain) appears in the sequencing data of a study of breast tumors, draining lymph nodes, adjacent tissues. Samples came from axillary lymph nodes draining the breast cancer. The length of the CDR3 is 12 residues. Germline CDR1 is SGHDT and CDR2 is YYEEEE. The V and J ends lost 3 bases and 5 bases, in that order; junction bases with no gene match: 1. This clonotype appeared many times. Each CDR3 protein is one row after TCRdb ran MiXCR on the multiplex PCR reads. The repertoire holds around 130,000 distinct CDR3 sequences, approximately 21% seen once, with 2.2% in the top ten.

V usage is TRBV5-6 and J usage is TRBJ2-5; the match to TRBD2 covers 7 bases. The sequenced sample consisted of axillary lymph node tissue. The receptor was isolated from a female donor with breast cancer. Some clones in this sample may be carry-over from other donors' samples. CDR3 residues: CASSWGGETQYF. The CDR3 DNA sequence: TGTGCCAGCAGCTGGGGGGGGGAGACCCAGTACTTC.